Below are 22 T cell receptor beta chains sequenced from a single sample in a study of T cell repertoires in cytomegalovirus infection. TCRdb redid the calling of the reads with MiXCR, one entry per CDR3 protein. In the table there are about 300,000 distinct CDR3 sequences, roughly a tenth of which are singletons. Sequenced input: PBMCs. These receptor sequences come from a human donor in good health (CMV status not recorded). Some clones in this sample may be carry-over from other donors' samples.

This clonotype was counted at least ten times. The V gene is TRBV19, the J gene TRBJ1-6; 9 bases are a match to TRBD1. The CDR3 is made up of 12 amino acids. Trimming at V came to 8 bases and at J to 10 bases, leaving 3 bases not matched to a gene. Germline CDR1 and CDR2: LNHDA and SQIVND (reference sequence). CDR3 DNA sequence: TGTGCCAGTCGGACAGGGGACTCACCCCTCCACTTT. Amino acids: CASRTGDSPLHF.

Many counts were recorded for this clonotype. The chain uses TRBV28 and TRBJ2-5; 8 positions agree with TRBD2. CDR1 MDHEN and CDR2 SYDVKM come from the germline V gene. This CDR3 region has 15 residues. Losses at the gene ends were 6 bases for V and 5 bases for J; bases not matched to a gene: 11. As DNA, the CDR3 is TGTGCCAGCAGCCCGACAGGCGGGGGGACGGAGACCCAGTACTTC. It is translated as CASSPTGGGTETQYF.

This clonotype was seen repeatedly, ten times or more. The chain carries TRBV7-2 and TRBJ1-2, with a weak D call TRBD1 (5 bases). Germline V CDR1 and CDR2: SGHTA, FQGNSA. This CDR3 region has 14 residues. Trimming took off 5 bases at V and 0 bases at J, with 10 bases between the two ends. DNA for the CDR3: TGTGCCAGCAGCCCAATGACAGCTAACTATGGCTACACCTTC. Translated, it gives CASSPMTANYGYTF.

This clonotype was seen repeatedly, ten times or more. V usage is TRBV12-3 or TRBV12-4 and J usage is TRBJ2-3; D uncertain. The CDR3 is 14 residues long. The ends were cut back, 3 bases at V and 1 base at J, with 8 bases in the middle. The chain's CDR3 is CASSFVFGTDTQYF. DNA of the CDR3: TGTGCCAGCAGTTTCGTATTTGGCACAGATACGCAGTATTTT.

As for this clonotype: This may stem from a read error, because a much larger clone lies one nucleotide away. The V call is TRBV28, the J call TRBJ2-7; the D is unclear. Germline CDR1 MDHEN, CDR2 SYDVKM. The CDR3 length is 14 residues. The germline V and J ends were trimmed by 5 bases and 2 bases, with 13 bases remaining between them. In DNA, the CDR3 is TGTGCCAGCAGTGAGGAAAGTGACCCCTACGAGCAGTACGTC. It codes for CASSEESDPYEQYV.

This clonotype was observed a few times. The chain couples TRBV19 to TRBJ1-1, with 7 bases aligning to TRBD1. V was clipped by 4 bases and J by 5 bases; unmatched bases: 10. This CDR3 is 15 amino acids long. The germline CDR1 and CDR2 sequences are LNHDA and SQIVND (reference sequence). CDR3 bases: TGTGCCAGTAGTAACTACAGGGGCTCCGGTACTGAAGCTTTCTTT. This gives the protein CASSNYRGSGTEAFF.

The V and J genes are TRBV23-1 and TRBJ2-7; 8 bases line up with TRBD1. TRBV23-1 has ORF status, its function being uncertain. Trimming took 0 bases from V and 1 from J; bases not matched to a gene: 14. CDR3 length: 19 residues. The CDR3 spells CASSQSRGTGPFESYEQYV. The CDR3 nucleotides are TGCGCCAGCAGTCAATCGAGGGGGACAGGACCTTTTGAATCCTACGAGCAGTACGTC.

The CDR3, as DNA: TGCAGTGCTACAGGGGGGATGGAACCTTCAAGAGAGACCCAGTACTTC. Its protein product is CSATGGMEPSRETQYF. The rearrangement links TRBV20-1 to TRBJ2-5, with D possibly TRBD1 on 7 matching bases. In germline, CDR1 is DFQATT, CDR2 SNEGSKA (reference sequence). V was pared by 4 bases and J by 4 bases, with 22 bases between. CDR3 length: 16 residues.

A few counts support this clonotype. The chain links TRBV25-1 to TRBJ1-2; TRBD1 is a possible D gene (5 bases). There are 13 residues in the CDR3. From germline, CDR1 is MGHDK and CDR2 SYGVNS. Trimming removed 2 bases at V and 8 bases at J, with 12 bases between. The CDR3: CASSEGGERGYTF. CDR3 sequence (DNA): TGTGCCAGCAGTGAAGGGGGGGAAAGGGGCTACACCTTC.

Ten or more counts support this clonotype. The J gene is TRBJ1-2, the V gene TRBV4-2; 7 bases agree with TRBD1. CDR1 and CDR2 from the germline V gene are LGHNA and YNFKEQ. The trim removed 4 bases at V and 6 bases at J, leaving 11 bases unmatched. The CDR3 totals 15 residues. This CDR3 reads CASSLLDREVDGYTF. The CDR3 DNA is TGTGCCAGCAGCCTTCTAGACAGGGAAGTTGATGGCTACACCTTC.

The chain uses TRBV14 and TRBJ2-1, with D possibly TRBD2 on 6 matching bases. V shed 0 bases and J shed 8 bases, with 14 bases lying between them. The CDR3 length is 15 residues. Germline V gives CDR1 SGHDN, CDR2 FVKESK. The CDR3 sequence is CASSQEEGRFHEQFF. The CDR3 DNA follows: TGTGCCAGCAGCCAAGAGGAGGGGAGGTTCCATGAGCAGTTCTTC. The full variable domain, in which reference TRBV14 and TRBJ2-1 provide the parts outside the CDR3, is EAGVTQFPSHSVIEKGQTVTLRCDPISGHDNLYWYRRVMGKEIKFLLHFVKESKQDESGMPNNRFLAERTGGTYSTLKVQPAELEDSGVYFCASSQEEGRFHEQFFGPGTRLTVL.

This clonotype was seen at least ten times. This chain links TRBV28 with TRBJ2-1, with D hard to call. The V gene's germline CDR1 is MDHEN and CDR2 SYDVKM. The ends were cut back, 6 bases at V and 10 bases at J, with 13 bases in the middle. The CDR3 has 12 residues. The CDR3 nucleotides read TGTGCCAGCAGCCCCCCCTGGGAAGAGCAGTTCTTC. This sequence encodes CASSPPWEEQFF.

The chain is built from TRBV5-6 and TRBJ1-4; D is unclear. The germline V gene has CDR1 SGHDT and CDR2 YYEEEE. The length of the CDR3 is 12 residues. The V end was cut by 1 base, the J end by 7 bases, with 5 bases between. The CDR3 is CASSLFGEKLFF. The DNA of the CDR3 is TGTGCCAGCAGCTTGTTCGGTGAAAAACTGTTTTTT.

The table lists this clonotype with many counts. This rearrangement joins TRBV3-1 to TRBJ1-2, with D unresolved. The length of the CDR3 is 12 residues. Germline values: CDR1 LGHDT, CDR2 YNNKEL (reference sequence). V was shortened by 3 bases and J by 8 bases, with 10 bases between the two germline ends. The chain's CDR3 is CASSQTTGGYTF. The DNA of the CDR3 is TGTGCCAGCAGCCAGACGACGGGGGGCTACACCTTC.

This clonotype was found many times. The V gene is TRBV12-3 or TRBV12-4, the J gene TRBJ1-4; D remains ambiguous. The CDR3 has 12 residues. V lost 8 bases to trimming and J lost 7 bases, with 11 bases between them. CDR3 nucleotide sequence: TGTGCCAGCGGGAGGTCGGGTGAAAAACTGTTTTTT. Protein sequence: CASGRSGEKLFF.

V is TRBV3-1 and J is TRBJ1-6, with 7 bases aligning to TRBD1. The germline V gene encodes CDR1 LGHDT and CDR2 YNNKEL (reference sequence). V lost 4 bases to trimming and J lost 0 bases; unmatched junction nucleotides: 6. The CDR3 is 17 amino acids. In DNA form, the CDR3 reads TGTGCCAGCAGCCCCCGGGACAGCCGCTCCTATAATTCACCCCTCCACTTT. Translated, it gives CASSPRDSRSYNSPLHF.

This clonotype was recorded many times. This chain connects TRBV7-8 to TRBJ1-3; unclear D gene. Germline CDR1 reads SGHVS; CDR2 reads FQNEAQ. V lost 3 bases, J lost 8 bases, and 11 bases lay in between. The CDR3 contains 13 residues. CDR3 nucleotide sequence: TGTGCCAGCAGCTTCCCCCTTGGGGACACCATATATTTT. Amino acids: CASSFPLGDTIYF.

This clonotype was counted only a few times. This chain connects TRBV10-3 to TRBJ1-3, with TRBD1 matching over 7 bases. Germline V CDR1 and CDR2: ENHRY, SYGVKD. CDR3 length: 15 amino acids. V gave up 4 bases and J gave up 0 bases; unmatched junction bases: 3. The CDR3 DNA is TGTGCCATCAGTGGCCGGGACAGCTCTGGAAACACCATATATTTT. Its translation: CAISGRDSSGNTIYF.

V is TRBV20-1 and J is TRBJ2-7, with D unresolved. V was cut by 6 bases and J by 3 bases, with 3 bases left in between. The V gene's germline CDR1 is DFQATT and CDR2 SNEGSKA (reference sequence). This CDR3 is built from 9 residues. Written as DNA, the CDR3 is TGCAGTGCCGTCTACGAGCAGTACGTC. Protein product: CSAVYEQYV.

The J gene is TRBJ2-1, the V gene TRBV6-1, with 11 bases lining up with TRBD2. Losses at the gene ends were 5 bases for V and 8 bases for J; bases not matched to a gene: 11. Germline CDR1 MNHNS, CDR2 SASEGT. This CDR3 is 16 amino acids long. The CDR3 nucleotides are TGTGCCAGCAGTTTACAAGGGACTAGCGGTGGGGATGAGCAGTTCTTC. This codes for CASSLQGTSGGDEQFF.

The chain couples TRBV20-1 to TRBJ2-1, with 8 nucleotides matching TRBD2. The germline gives CDR1 DFQATT, CDR2 SNEGSKA (reference sequence). The CDR3 extends over 16 amino acids. Germline trimming cut 5 bases from V and 2 bases from J; bases unmatched to any gene: 11. CDR3 coding DNA: TGCAGTGCTCCCCGGGGTGCCGGGGGGGCCTACAATGAGCAGTTCTTC. Translation: CSAPRGAGGAYNEQFF.

This clonotype was found many times. V gene TRBV20-1 combines with J gene TRBJ2-7, with no clear D. Germline V gene data show CDR1 as DFQATT and CDR2 as SNEGSKA (reference sequence). The CDR3 totals 12 residues. V was trimmed by 3 bases and J by 3 bases, leaving 9 bases between them. In DNA form, the CDR3 reads TGCAGTGCTAGGCCGAGTATCTACGAGCAGTACTTC. Translating it yields CSARPSIYEQYF.